Listed below are T cell receptor beta chains from one sample, sequenced in a study of blood T cell repertoires in COVID-19. Produced via immunoSEQ multiplex PCR; TCRdb's table is partial and in-frame only. The data show roughly 340,000 clones, approximately 89% seen once. Sequences were obtained from PBMCs or T cells enriched from blood (not recorded which). The source of these receptors is a middle-aged man in a cohort exposed to, infected with or recovered from COVID-19 (not recorded which). Both conserved end residues are part of each CDR3. The D gene is left open where the match is weak. Size is stated for part of the rows, as once, few or many counts, or as a class when the clone is expanded.

DNA: TGTGCCAGCTCACAACCAACAGGGGGCCGCGTCTTC
CDR3: CASSQPTGGRVF
D: TRBD1
V: TRBV18
size: NA
J: TRBJ2-1

DNA: TGTGCCAGCAGGGGCCCCATCGAGTCCTACGAGCAGTACTTC
CDR3: CASRGPIESYEQYF
D: NA
V: TRBV6-5
size: NA
J: TRBJ2-7

DNA: TGTGCCAGCAGCTTGGCTGGCGGGAAAGGCAATGAGCAGTTCTTC
CDR3: CASSLAGGKGNEQFF
D: NA
V: TRBV5-6
size: NA
J: TRBJ2-1

DNA: TGTGCCAGCGGCCGGACAGGGGCCTCCAACTATGGCTACACCTTC
CDR3: CASGRTGASNYGYTF
D: TRBD1
V: TRBV27
size: NA
J: TRBJ1-2

DNA: TGTGCCAGAAGCTTGGCGAGGGTTATGGCTGAAGCTTTCTTT
CDR3: CARSLARVMAEAFF
D: NA
V: TRBV5-3
size: NA
J: TRBJ1-1

DNA: TGTGCCAGCAGTGAAGCGCTTGAGAGGGTGATGAACACTGAAGCTTTCTTT
CDR3: CASSEALERVMNTEAFF
D: NA
V: TRBV2
size: NA
J: TRBJ1-1

DNA: TGTGCCAGCAGTTACTCGACTGGCGGGAGGGAGCAGTTCTTC
CDR3: CASSYSTGGREQFF
D: TRBD2
V: TRBV6-5
size: NA
J: TRBJ2-1

DNA: TGTGCCAGCAGCCGGAGGTCCCAAGAGACCCAGTACTTC
CDR3: CASSRRSQETQYF
D: NA
V: TRBV12-3/TRBV12-4
size: NA
J: TRBJ2-5

DNA: TGTGCCATCAGTGCCCCGGAAAGGGAGCTCACCGGGGAGCTGTTTTTT
CDR3: CAISAPERELTGELFF
D: NA
V: TRBV10-3
size: NA
J: TRBJ2-2

DNA: TGTGCCAGCAGTTTATTCCGTAGTAGTGGCGGGGAGCTGTTTTTT
CDR3: CASSLFRSSGGELFF
D: NA
V: TRBV27
size: NA
J: TRBJ2-2

DNA: TGTGCCAGCAGTGTCCTAACAGGGAATGGCGAGCAGTACTTC
CDR3: CASSVLTGNGEQYF
D: NA
V: TRBV2
size: few
J: TRBJ2-7

DNA: TGTGCCAGCAATCGCCAGTGGAGCCACCTGAGGGAGCAGTACTTC
CDR3: CASNRQWSHLREQYF
D: NA
V: TRBV21-1
size: NA
J: TRBJ2-7

DNA: TGTGCCAGCAGCCAAGGGCTCAAAGAAGGGGTTTACAAACAGACCCAGTACTTC
CDR3: CASSQGLKEGVYKQTQYF
D: NA
V: TRBV3-1/TRBV3-2
size: NA
J: TRBJ2-5

DNA: TGTGCCAGTAGTGTTAGCGGGATGGAATCCTACGAGCAGTACTTC
CDR3: CASSVSGMESYEQYF
D: TRBD2
V: TRBV19
size: NA
J: TRBJ2-7

DNA: TGTGCCAGCATCCCCGGACAGGGGGCTTGGACTGAAGCTTTCTTT
CDR3: CASIPGQGAWTEAFF
D: TRBD1
V: TRBV6-5
size: NA
J: TRBJ1-1

DNA: TGTGCCTGGAGTCGCGTCCAGGGGGCGGATTCACCCCTCCACTTT
CDR3: CAWSRVQGADSPLHF
D: TRBD1
V: TRBV30
size: NA
J: TRBJ1-6

DNA: TGTGCCAGCAGCTTAGGAGAGAACACTGAAGCTTTCTTT
CDR3: CASSLGENTEAFF
D: NA
V: TRBV7-6
size: NA
J: TRBJ1-1

DNA: TGTGCCAGTAGTCCTCTCGGAGGGTTAGGCTATGGCTACACCTTC
CDR3: CASSPLGGLGYGYTF
D: NA
V: TRBV19
size: NA
J: TRBJ1-2

DNA: TGCGCCAGCAGCTTGGCCCAGGGGGAAGGCTACACCTTC
CDR3: CASSLAQGEGYTF
D: TRBD1
V: TRBV5-1
size: few
J: TRBJ1-2

DNA: TGTGCCAGCAGCTCGGGACAGGGCTTTCAGTATGGCTACACCTTC
CDR3: CASSSGQGFQYGYTF
D: TRBD1
V: TRBV5-6
size: NA
J: TRBJ1-2

DNA: TGTGCCAGCAGCCCGCCGGCCGGGACAGGGGGATACTATGGCTACACCTTC
CDR3: CASSPPAGTGGYYGYTF
D: TRBD1
V: TRBV5-5
size: NA
J: TRBJ1-2

DNA: TGTGCCACCCTAAGGAGGGGAAATCAGCCCCAGCATTTT
CDR3: CATLRRGNQPQHF
D: NA
V: TRBV5-8
size: NA
J: TRBJ1-5

DNA: TGTGCCATCAGGGGACAGGGGGGCACAGATACGCAGTATTTT
CDR3: CAIRGQGGTDTQYF
D: TRBD1
V: TRBV10-3
size: NA
J: TRBJ2-3

DNA: TGTGCCAGCAGCCAGGGGACAGGTAATAGCAATCAGCCCCAGCATTTT
CDR3: CASSQGTGNSNQPQHF
D: TRBD1
V: TRBV4-2
size: NA
J: TRBJ1-5

DNA: TGTGCCAGCAGCTTGGTAAGGGGGGGGCGAAATTACAATGAGCAGTTCTTC
CDR3: CASSLVRGGRNYNEQFF
D: NA
V: TRBV5-4
size: NA
J: TRBJ2-1

DNA: TGTGCCAGCCGGCAGGGTTCGAATTCACCCCTCCACTTT
CDR3: CASRQGSNSPLHF
D: NA
V: TRBV27
size: NA
J: TRBJ1-6

DNA: TGTGCCAGCAGTCAGGGGTGGGCCAATCAGCCCCAGCATTTT
CDR3: CASSQGWANQPQHF
D: NA
V: TRBV6-5
size: NA
J: TRBJ1-5

DNA: TGCGCCAGCAGCCATGCTAGCGGGGGGCTCTACGAGCAGTACTTC
CDR3: CASSHASGGLYEQYF
D: TRBD2
V: TRBV5-1
size: NA
J: TRBJ2-7

DNA: TGTGCCAGCAGGCCTGGATCACAGCCAGCCACCGGTGAGCAGTACTTC
CDR3: CASRPGSQPATGEQYF
D: NA
V: TRBV28
size: NA
J: TRBJ2-7

DNA: TGTGCCAGCAGCCTGACTAGAGGGGAGACCCAGTACTTC
CDR3: CASSLTRGETQYF
D: NA
V: TRBV14
size: NA
J: TRBJ2-5

DNA: TGTGCCAGCAGCCAAACGGGGACAGGCGCCTACAATGAGCAGTTCTTC
CDR3: CASSQTGTGAYNEQFF
D: TRBD1
V: TRBV16
size: NA
J: TRBJ2-1

DNA: TGTGCCAGCAGCTTAGGGGCCCCTAGCGGGAGTAGGTCAGATACGCAGTATTTT
CDR3: CASSLGAPSGSRSDTQYF
D: TRBD2
V: TRBV7-9
size: NA
J: TRBJ2-3

DNA: TGTGCCAGCAGCTTACGGAGCCACGAGCAGTACTTC
CDR3: CASSLRSHEQYF
D: NA
V: TRBV7-2
size: NA
J: TRBJ2-7